This note documents a single TCR beta chain sequence. What it binds is not known. The CDR3 has 15 amino acids. V was clipped by 5 bases and J by 5 bases; unmatched bases: 4. Germline loops: CDR1 LNHDA, CDR2 SQIVND (reference sequence). The data stem from a study of cytomegalovirus exposure and HLA in healthy donors. Study-level points and caveats: A later analysis found common viral pathogens apparently linked to several of the most significant clusters.

Both 60 Vbeta primers and 13 Jbeta primers went into the PCR. Generated by immunoSEQ multiplex PCR, the TCRdb table keeps only in-frame clones and is missing some. The sample holds roughly 100,000 clones, over 60% seen once. Sequenced material: PBMCs. The chain uses TRBV19 and TRBJ2-5; 14 positions agree with TRBD2. This TCR derives from a woman between 18 and 30 years old in good health and CMV-seropositive. The CDR3 reads CASSGTSGSGETQYF. The CDR3 region has the DNA TGTGCCAGTAGTGGGACTAGCGGGAGCGGGGAGACCCAGTACTTC.